This T cell receptor (beta chain) was observed in a study of blood T cell repertoires in COVID-19. Study-wide background: Spain, Italy and the United States supplied samples that represented acute and convalescent COVID-19. Sources were T cells, B-cell-depleted T cells, or PBMCs; the material itself was cDNA or gDNA.

Worth noting for this clone: A read error may account for a junction end that differs from germline.

The CDR3 is 12 residues long. Germline lookup yields CDR1 SGHDT and CDR2 YYEEEE. Per the original methods: Estimates of nucleated cell counts were drawn from the amplification of reference gene primers. The assay was immunoSEQ multiplex PCR, and TCRdb's table has in-frame clones only and misses some. D and trimming were read from the DNA, whereas the V and J calls and clone size are those reported in that table. The sample has 200,000 or so clones; 80% to 85% are singletons. The V call is TRBV5-6, the J call TRBJ1-2; 7 bases are a match to TRBD1. This clonotype was obtained from a woman aged 60-70 years who had recovered from COVID-19. The sequenced sample consisted of peripheral blood. The CDR3: CASTLARGTYTF. The CDR3 nucleotides are TGTGCCAGCACCTTGGCCAGGGGGACCTACACCTTC.